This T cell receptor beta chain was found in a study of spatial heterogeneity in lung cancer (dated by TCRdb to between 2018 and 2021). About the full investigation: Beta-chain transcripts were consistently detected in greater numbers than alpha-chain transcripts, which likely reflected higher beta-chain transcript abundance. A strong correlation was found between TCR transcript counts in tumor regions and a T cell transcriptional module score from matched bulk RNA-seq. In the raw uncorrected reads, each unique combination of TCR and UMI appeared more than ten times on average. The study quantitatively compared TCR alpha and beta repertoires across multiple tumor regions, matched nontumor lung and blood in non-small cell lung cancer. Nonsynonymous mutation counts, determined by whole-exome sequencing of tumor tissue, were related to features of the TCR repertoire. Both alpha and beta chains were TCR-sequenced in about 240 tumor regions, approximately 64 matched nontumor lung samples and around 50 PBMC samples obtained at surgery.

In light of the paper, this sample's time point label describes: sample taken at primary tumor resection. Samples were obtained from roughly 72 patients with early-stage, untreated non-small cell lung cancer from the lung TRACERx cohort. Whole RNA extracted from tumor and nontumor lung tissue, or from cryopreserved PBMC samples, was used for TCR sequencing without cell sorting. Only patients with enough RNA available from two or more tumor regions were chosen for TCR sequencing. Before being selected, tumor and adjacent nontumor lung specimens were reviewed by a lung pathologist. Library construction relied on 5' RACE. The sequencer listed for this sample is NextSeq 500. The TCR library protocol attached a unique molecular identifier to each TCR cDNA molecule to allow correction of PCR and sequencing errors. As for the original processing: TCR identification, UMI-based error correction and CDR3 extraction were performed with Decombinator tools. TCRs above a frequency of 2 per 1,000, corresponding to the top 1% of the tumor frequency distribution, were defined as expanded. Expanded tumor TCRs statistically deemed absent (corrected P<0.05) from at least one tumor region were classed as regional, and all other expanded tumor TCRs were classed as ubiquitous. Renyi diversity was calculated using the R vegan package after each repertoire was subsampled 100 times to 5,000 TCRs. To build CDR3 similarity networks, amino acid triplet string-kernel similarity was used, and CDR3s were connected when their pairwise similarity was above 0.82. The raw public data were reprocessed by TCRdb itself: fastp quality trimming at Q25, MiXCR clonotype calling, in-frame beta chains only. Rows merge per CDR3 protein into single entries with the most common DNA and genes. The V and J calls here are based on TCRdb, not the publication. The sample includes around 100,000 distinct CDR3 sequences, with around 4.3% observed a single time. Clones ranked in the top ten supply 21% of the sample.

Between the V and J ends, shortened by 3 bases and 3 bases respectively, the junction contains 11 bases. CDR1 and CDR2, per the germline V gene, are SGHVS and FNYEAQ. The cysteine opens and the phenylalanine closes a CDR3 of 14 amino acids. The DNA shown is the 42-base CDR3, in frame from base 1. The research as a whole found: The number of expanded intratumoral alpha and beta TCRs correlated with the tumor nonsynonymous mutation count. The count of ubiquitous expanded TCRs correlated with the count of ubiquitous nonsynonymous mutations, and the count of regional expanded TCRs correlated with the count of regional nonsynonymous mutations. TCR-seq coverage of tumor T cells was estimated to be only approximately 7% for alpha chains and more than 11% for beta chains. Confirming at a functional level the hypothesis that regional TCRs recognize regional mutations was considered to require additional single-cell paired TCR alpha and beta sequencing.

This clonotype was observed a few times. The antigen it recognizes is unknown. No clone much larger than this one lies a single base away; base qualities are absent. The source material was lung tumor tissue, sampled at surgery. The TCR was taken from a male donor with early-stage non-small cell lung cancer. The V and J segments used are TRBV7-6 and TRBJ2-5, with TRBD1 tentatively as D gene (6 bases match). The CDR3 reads CASSLNYREETQYF. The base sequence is TGTGCCAGCAGCTTGAACTACAGGGAAGAGACCCAGTACTTC.